This T cell receptor beta chain appears in the sequencing data of a study of identifying expanded T cells in peripheral blood. This clone was observed a few times. The target antigen is unknown. Clones were sequenced by immunoSEQ multiplex PCR, and TCRdb holds only the in-frame ones, with some missing. Of 45,000 to 60,000 clones in the sample, about four fifths were seen once. Study conclusions and caveats: Approximately 1.1 clones differed between technical replicates, versus around 15 and 18 over time.

Germline assignment: CDR1 MNHNS and CDR2 SASEGT. The CDR3 covers 18 residues. The V and J ends lost 4 bases and 4 bases, in that order; junction bases with no gene match: 6. Collection occurred without any documented infections or immune events in donors. The V call is TRBV6-1, the J call TRBJ2-2, with TRBD2 matching over 16 bases. This TCR was recovered from a person aged 18-70 years in good health. Sequenced: blood. CDR3 bases: TGTGCCAGCAGTGCACGGGGACTAGCGGGAGGGATCACCGGGGAGCTGTTTTTT. As protein: CASSARGLAGGITGELFF.